A selection of T cell receptor beta chains follows, all from one sample in a study of blood T cell repertoires in COVID-19. Clones were read by immunoSEQ multiplex PCR, and TCRdb kept only the in-frame ones, dropping some. The data contain hundreds of thousands of clones, about 87% of them singletons. The sequencing sample was made of peripheral blood. The receptors were sampled from a woman in her sixties or seventies with COVID-19, enrolled during active disease. CDR3s include the opening cysteine and the closing phenylalanine or tryptophan. The D gene is left open where the match is weak. Expanded clones get a size class; other rows say once, few or many, or leave the size out.

DNA: TGTGCCAGCAGCGGCACGACGGGTACGAACATTCAGTACTTC
CDR3: CASSGTTGTNIQYF
size: NA
V: TRBV11-3
D: NA
J: TRBJ2-4

DNA: TGTGCCAGTAGTCCCAACCCCGGGGTAAACACTGAAGCTTTCTTT
CDR3: CASSPNPGVNTEAFF
size: NA
V: TRBV19
D: NA
J: TRBJ1-1

DNA: TGTGCCAGTATGCCGAGCGGAGTCTACGAGCAGTACTTC
CDR3: CASMPSGVYEQYF
size: NA
V: TRBV19
D: NA
J: TRBJ2-7

DNA: TGTGCCAGCAGTTGGCAGGGGGCTCATGGCTACACCTTC
CDR3: CASSWQGAHGYTF
size: NA
V: TRBV28
D: TRBD1
J: TRBJ1-2

DNA: TGTGCCAGCAGCTTAGTGAGGGGACTAGCGCATGGAGAGACCCAGTACTTC
CDR3: CASSLVRGLAHGETQYF
size: NA
V: TRBV7-2
D: TRBD2
J: TRBJ2-5

DNA: TGCGCCAGCAGCCAAGCCGGCAGGTTCAATGAGCAGTTCTTC
CDR3: CASSQAGRFNEQFF
size: NA
V: TRBV4-1
D: NA
J: TRBJ2-1

DNA: TGCGCCAGCAGCCAAGGACTAGCGGGAGGTCTCTACGAGCAGTACTTC
CDR3: CASSQGLAGGLYEQYF
size: NA
V: TRBV4-1
D: TRBD2
J: TRBJ2-7

DNA: TGTGCCAGTAGTATGGGACAGGGGGCAGGCTATGGCTACACCTTC
CDR3: CASSMGQGAGYGYTF
size: NA
V: TRBV19
D: TRBD1
J: TRBJ1-2

DNA: TGTGCCAGCAGCCGACAGAACACCGGGGAGCTGTTTTTT
CDR3: CASSRQNTGELFF
size: NA
V: TRBV3-1/TRBV3-2
D: NA
J: TRBJ2-2

DNA: TGCGCCAGCAGCCTCCTTAACGGGAGAAGTGACGAGCAGTACTTC
CDR3: CASSLLNGRSDEQYF
size: NA
V: TRBV4-1
D: NA
J: TRBJ2-7

DNA: TGCAGTGCTAGTAAAGGGACTAGCGGGAAGTTGGGCACAGATACGCAGTATTTT
CDR3: CSASKGTSGKLGTDTQYF
size: NA
V: TRBV20-1
D: TRBD2
J: TRBJ2-3

DNA: TGCGCCAGCAGCGCTACTAGCGGGACTTGGGAGCAGTACTTC
CDR3: CASSATSGTWEQYF
size: NA
V: TRBV5-1
D: TRBD2
J: TRBJ2-7

DNA: TGTGCCTGGACAAACGTCCGAGGAAGGGGTTCACCCCTCCACTTT
CDR3: CAWTNVRGRGSPLHF
size: few
V: TRBV30
D: NA
J: TRBJ1-6

DNA: TGTGCCTGGAGTAAGGACAGGGAAGGCGGGGAGCTGTTTTTT
CDR3: CAWSKDREGGELFF
size: few
V: TRBV30
D: TRBD1
J: TRBJ2-2

DNA: TGTGCCAGCAGCCCCGGACTAGCGGTTGAGCAGTTCTTC
CDR3: CASSPGLAVEQFF
size: NA
V: TRBV12-3/TRBV12-4
D: TRBD2
J: TRBJ2-1

DNA: TGTGCCAGCAGCCTAACAACCGGAGGGGCCCCTCAGCCCCAGCATTTT
CDR3: CASSLTTGGAPQPQHF
size: NA
V: TRBV11-2
D: NA
J: TRBJ1-5

DNA: TGTGCCATCAGTGCGTCTAGCGGCACAGATACGCAGTATTTT
CDR3: CAISASSGTDTQYF
size: NA
V: TRBV10-3
D: NA
J: TRBJ2-3

DNA: TGCGCCAGCAGCTTGTCAGGGGGCTATTCACCCCTCCACTTT
CDR3: CASSLSGGYSPLHF
size: NA
V: TRBV5-1
D: TRBD1
J: TRBJ1-6

DNA: TGTGCCAGCAGACCGACAGGGGCCCACTATGGCTACACCTTC
CDR3: CASRPTGAHYGYTF
size: NA
V: TRBV28
D: TRBD1
J: TRBJ1-2

DNA: TGTGCCAGCAGTTCCGCGGGGGCCTATGGCTACACCTTC
CDR3: CASSSAGAYGYTF
size: NA
V: TRBV28
D: NA
J: TRBJ1-2

DNA: TGTGCCAGTAGTATAGACCTCCTAGCGGGAACCAATGAGCAGTTCTTC
CDR3: CASSIDLLAGTNEQFF
size: NA
V: TRBV19
D: TRBD2
J: TRBJ2-1

DNA: TGTGCCACCGGGATGGCCATTGAAAAACTGTTTTTT
CDR3: CATGMAIEKLFF
size: NA
V: TRBV6-5
D: NA
J: TRBJ1-4

DNA: TGTGCCAGTAGTATTTTAGGCCAGGGGGCGCGCGAGCAGTACTTC
CDR3: CASSILGQGAREQYF
size: once
V: TRBV19
D: TRBD1
J: TRBJ2-7

DNA: TGTGCCAGCTCATCCCCCGGGACTAGCGGGAGGGAGACCCAGTACTTC
CDR3: CASSSPGTSGRETQYF
size: NA
V: TRBV18
D: TRBD2
J: TRBJ2-5

DNA: TGTGCCAGCAGCTTGTGGCAGATCCCCCATCTGAACACTGAAGCTTTCTTT
CDR3: CASSLWQIPHLNTEAFF
size: few
V: TRBV5-6
D: NA
J: TRBJ1-1

DNA: TGTGCCAGCAGCTTGGGACAGAGCAATGAAAAACTGTTTTTT
CDR3: CASSLGQSNEKLFF
size: NA
V: TRBV5-4
D: NA
J: TRBJ1-4

DNA: TGTGCCAGCAGTGGGACTCCCGGAACGCAGTATTTT
CDR3: CASSGTPGTQYF
size: NA
V: TRBV2
D: NA
J: TRBJ2-3

DNA: TGCGCCAGCAGCTTGATTCCGGACAGACCGATGGGTAGACTGTTTTTT
CDR3: CASSLIPDRPMGRLFF
size: NA
V: TRBV5-1
D: NA
J: TRBJ1-4

DNA: TGCAGCGTTGAAGCACGCGGGACGGGATCCTACGAGCAGTACTTC
CDR3: CSVEARGTGSYEQYF
size: NA
V: TRBV29-1
D: NA
J: TRBJ2-7

DNA: TGTGCCAGCAGTGAAGCGCTTCCCTCGGACAGAGTAGGAAACACCATATATTTT
CDR3: CASSEALPSDRVGNTIYF
size: NA
V: TRBV6-1
D: NA
J: TRBJ1-3

DNA: TGTGCCAGCAGTGAGATACAGGACGAGCAGTACTTC
CDR3: CASSEIQDEQYF
size: NA
V: TRBV28
D: NA
J: TRBJ2-7

DNA: TGTGCCAGCAGCTTAGAGGGGGCGGGGAATGGGGCCAACGTCCTGACTTTC
CDR3: CASSLEGAGNGANVLTF
size: NA
V: TRBV7-2
D: NA
J: TRBJ2-6

DNA: TGCAGCGTAAGCAGGGGACAGGGAGTACGATACGAGCAGTACTTC
CDR3: CSVSRGQGVRYEQYF
size: NA
V: TRBV29-1
D: TRBD1
J: TRBJ2-7

DNA: TGCAGCGTGAAACCACAGGGGTCATCCTACGAGCAGTACTTC
CDR3: CSVKPQGSSYEQYF
size: NA
V: TRBV29-1
D: TRBD1
J: TRBJ2-7

DNA: TGTGCCAGTAGTAGAAGGAGGGATCTCTTGAATGAGCAGTTCTTC
CDR3: CASSRRRDLLNEQFF
size: NA
V: TRBV19
D: NA
J: TRBJ2-1

DNA: TGCGCCAGCAGCCAAGTCGTAAGCGGGTCAGATACGCAGTATTTT
CDR3: CASSQVVSGSDTQYF
size: once
V: TRBV4-1
D: NA
J: TRBJ2-3

DNA: TGTGCCTTCCGGGACAGGGGGCATGAAGGACAGCCCCAGCATTTT
CDR3: CAFRDRGHEGQPQHF
size: NA
V: TRBV30
D: TRBD1
J: TRBJ1-5

DNA: TGTGCCAGCAGCTTACAAGCCAATCAGCCCCAGCATTTT
CDR3: CASSLQANQPQHF
size: once
V: TRBV7-9
D: NA
J: TRBJ1-5

DNA: TGTGCCAGCAACGCGCTAGCGGGCGGAGCCGGCGAGCAGTACTTC
CDR3: CASNALAGGAGEQYF
size: NA
V: TRBV6-5
D: TRBD2
J: TRBJ2-7

DNA: TGCGCCAGCAGCCAACTTAGCGGGACTCTTAATGAAAAACTGTTTTTT
CDR3: CASSQLSGTLNEKLFF
size: NA
V: TRBV4-1
D: NA
J: TRBJ1-4

DNA: TGTGCCAGCAGTCGAGGGACTAGAAGGAACTACGAGCAGTACTTC
CDR3: CASSRGTRRNYEQYF
size: NA
V: TRBV6-5
D: TRBD2
J: TRBJ2-7

DNA: TGTGCCAGCAGTTTAAGCCAGGGTGAATATGGCTACACCTTC
CDR3: CASSLSQGEYGYTF
size: NA
V: TRBV27
D: NA
J: TRBJ1-2

DNA: TGTGCCAGCAGTGAGTCTGACAGTCTCTACGAGCAGTACTTC
CDR3: CASSESDSLYEQYF
size: NA
V: TRBV25-1
D: NA
J: TRBJ2-7

DNA: TGTGCCAGCAGCCAAGGGGGAGTTCGGAAAGCTTTCTTT
CDR3: CASSQGGVRKAFF
size: NA
V: TRBV3-1/TRBV3-2
D: NA
J: TRBJ1-1

DNA: TGTGCCAGCAGCTCCTCTAGCGGGGGCGGCCCCTACGAGCAGTACTTC
CDR3: CASSSSSGGGPYEQYF
size: NA
V: TRBV3-1/TRBV3-2
D: TRBD2
J: TRBJ2-7

DNA: TGTGCCAGCAGTCCGAACGTCGATTCCGCGGGTCCCCTGGGAGAGCAGTACTTC
CDR3: CASSPNVDSAGPLGEQYF
size: many
V: TRBV27
D: NA
J: TRBJ2-7

DNA: TGCGCCAGCAGCTTGTCTGTGGGAGGGCCGGAGACCCAGTACTTC
CDR3: CASSLSVGGPETQYF
size: NA
V: TRBV5-1
D: TRBD2
J: TRBJ2-5

DNA: TGTGCCAGCAGCCAAGATCCCCAGGACAGGGCCCCTGGAGGCTACACCTTC
CDR3: CASSQDPQDRAPGGYTF
size: few
V: TRBV4-2
D: TRBD1
J: TRBJ1-2

DNA: TGTGCCAGCTTTCCGCAGGGCAAGGGCACTGAAGCTTTCTTT
CDR3: CASFPQGKGTEAFF
size: NA
V: TRBV27
D: NA
J: TRBJ1-1

DNA: TGTGCCAGCAGTAAGACAGGTCCAAGTTCACCCCTCCACTTT
CDR3: CASSKTGPSSPLHF
size: NA
V: TRBV7-3
D: NA
J: TRBJ1-6

DNA: TGTGCCAGCAGCAGGACAGGGGCGAATGAAAAACTGTTTTTT
CDR3: CASSRTGANEKLFF
size: NA
V: TRBV27
D: TRBD1
J: TRBJ1-4

DNA: TGTGCCAGCAGGTACTTCAGGGTAGCTAACTATGGCTACACCTTC
CDR3: CASRYFRVANYGYTF
size: NA
V: TRBV28
D: NA
J: TRBJ1-2

DNA: TGTGCCAGCAGCTTAGTTCCAGCGGGAGCGAGCGGGGAGCTGTTTTTT
CDR3: CASSLVPAGASGELFF
size: NA
V: TRBV7-3
D: TRBD2
J: TRBJ2-2

DNA: TGTGCCAGCAGCCCGGGGACAGGGGGCTGGCACGAGCAGTACTTC
CDR3: CASSPGTGGWHEQYF
size: NA
V: TRBV7-9
D: TRBD1
J: TRBJ2-7

DNA: TGTGCCAGTAGTATTTCCGGGACAGGGGGCGTTCAGCCCCAGCATTTT
CDR3: CASSISGTGGVQPQHF
size: NA
V: TRBV19
D: TRBD1
J: TRBJ1-5

DNA: TGTGCCAGCAGCCAGACAGGCATGAACACTGAAGCTTTCTTT
CDR3: CASSQTGMNTEAFF
size: NA
V: TRBV3-1/TRBV3-2
D: NA
J: TRBJ1-1

DNA: TGCAGCGTTGAAGAGGGAGGGGCAGATACGCAGTATTTT
CDR3: CSVEEGGADTQYF
size: NA
V: TRBV29-1
D: TRBD2
J: TRBJ2-3